The 22 T cell receptor beta chains below come from one sample, sequenced in a study of neoadjuvant nivolumab and ipilimumab in lung cancer. Measured with immunoSEQ multiplex PCR; TCRdb has only the in-frame clones, and not every one. Found here are 4,000 to 5,500 clones, 77% of them singletons; the top ten hold about 13%. Material: adjacent normal lung tissue, obtained after neoadjuvant nivolumab, alone or with ipilimumab, at or shortly before surgery. The receptor source for this set is an adult with non-small cell lung cancer.

The CDR3 nucleotides read TGTGCCAGCAGCTTAGGCAGTACACCCCTCCACTTT. It yields the protein CASSLGSTPLHF. The chain has TRBV13 and TRBJ1-6; D gene uncertain. The CDR3 runs 12 residues. The germline V and J ends were trimmed by 0 bases and 11 bases, with 5 bases remaining between them. CDR1 and CDR2 (germline): PRHDT, FYEKMQ (reference sequence).

This rearrangement joins TRBV2 to TRBJ2-5, with D perhaps matching TRBD1 or TRBD2 (6 bases each). V was trimmed by 6 bases and J by 4 bases, leaving 18 bases between them. Germline V gene lookup returns CDR1 SNHLY and CDR2 FYNNEI. The CDR3 loop spans 15 amino acids. For the CDR3, the DNA is TGTGCCAGCAGAAAGTCGGGGGCGCAGGTAGAGACCCAGTACTTC. Translation gives CASRKSGAQVETQYF.

The chain joins TRBV29-1 to TRBJ2-1, with D tentatively TRBD2 (6 bases). The V gene lost 6 bases and the J gene lost 4 bases, with 16 bases spanning the gap. The CDR3 is 14 residues long. Germline CDR1 is SQVTM and CDR2 is ANQGSEA. The CDR3 reads CSVVAASRYNEQFF. DNA for the CDR3: TGCAGCGTAGTAGCGGCGTCCCGGTACAATGAGCAGTTCTTC.

The chain links TRBV7-9 to TRBJ2-7; tentatively, D is TRBD1 (6 bases). CDR3 size: 11 residues. V was pared by 3 bases and J by 6 bases, with 6 bases between. Germline values: CDR1 SEHNR, CDR2 FQNEAQ (reference sequence). CDR3 nucleotides: TGTGCCAGCAGCTTGACAGGCGAGCAGTACTTC. As protein: CASSLTGEQYF.

For the CDR3, the DNA is TGTGCCAGCAGGACAGGGGAAGGAGGCTACACCTTC. The encoded protein is CASRTGEGGYTF. The gene calls are TRBV9 and TRBJ1-2, with 8 bases lining up with TRBD1. The CDR3 extends over 12 amino acids. Germline V gives CDR1 SGDLS, CDR2 YYNGEE. With 5 bases clipped from V and 8 bases from J, the junction kept 5 bases outside the gene matches.

The chain has TRBV7-2 and TRBJ2-7; the D is unclear. The CDR3 is 15 residues long. Germline CDR1 SGHTA, CDR2 FQGNSA. V was clipped by 1 base and J by 3 bases, with 13 bases between them. The CDR3 reads CASSLEGGRHYEQYF. In DNA, the CDR3 is TGTGCCAGCAGCTTAGAGGGCGGACGGCACTACGAGCAGTACTTC.

As to this clone: Within the sample, other DNA sequences also encode this same CDR3. The chain combines TRBV5-1 with TRBJ1-2; D uncertain. Per germline, CDR1 SGHRS and CDR2 YFSETQ. The CDR3 loop spans 14 amino acids. The V end lost 0 bases, the J end lost 0 bases, and 6 bases lay between the germline ends. CDR3: CASSLESPNYGYTF. For the CDR3, the DNA is TGCGCCAGCAGCTTGGAGTCACCTAACTATGGCTACACCTTC.

The rearrangement links TRBV5-1 to TRBJ1-4; TRBD1 is a possible D gene (5 bases). V was trimmed by 0 bases and J by 6 bases, leaving 9 bases between them. CDR3 length: 14 amino acids. Germline values: CDR1 SGHRS, CDR2 YFSETQ. CDR3 region: CASSLEDSYEKLFF. Here the CDR3 DNA reads TGCGCCAGCAGCTTGGAAGACAGCTATGAAAAACTGTTTTTT. Using reference TRBV5-1 and TRBJ1-4 for the parts outside the CDR3, the full variable domain is KAGVTQTPRYLIKTRGQQVTLSCSPISGHRSVSWYQQTPGQGLQFLFEYFSETQRNKGNFPGRFSGRQFSNSRSEMNVSTLELGDSALYLCASSLEDSYEKLFFGSGTQLSVL.

The chain joins TRBV5-5 to TRBJ2-2, with D unclear. The V gene lost 1 base and the J gene lost 5 bases, with 6 bases spanning the gap. The CDR3 consists of 13 residues. CDR1 and CDR2 (germline): SGHKS, YYEKEE (reference sequence). This CDR3 reads CASSLIVTGELFF. The CDR3 nucleotides are TGTGCCAGCAGCTTGATAGTGACCGGGGAGCTGTTTTTT.

The J gene is TRBJ2-5, the V gene TRBV10-3; D ambiguous. The CDR3 is 12 amino acids. The ends were cut back, 3 bases at V and 5 bases at J, with 7 bases in the middle. Germline V gene lookup returns CDR1 ENHRY and CDR2 SYGVKD. The CDR3 DNA follows: TGTGCCATCAGTGAAGATGAGGAGACCCAGTACTTC. Translated, it gives CAISEDEETQYF.

This rearrangement joins TRBV5-4 to TRBJ1-5; tentatively, D is TRBD1 (5 bases). Deletions cut 0 bases from V and 7 bases from J, with 14 bases between. Germline assignment: CDR1 SGHNT and CDR2 YYREEE (reference sequence). The CDR3 runs to 15 residues. For the CDR3, the DNA is TGTGCCAGCAGCTTGGCGGGGGACGGGCGCCAGCCCCAGCATTTT. Protein sequence: CASSLAGDGRQPQHF.

In this sample, this clone turned up once. The CDR3 bases are TGTGCCAGCTCACCAGCAGGGTGGGACTATGGCTACACCTTC. It codes for CASSPAGWDYGYTF. The chain couples TRBV18 to TRBJ1-2; D is perhaps TRBD1 (5 bases). Trimming took off 2 bases at V and 3 bases at J, with 10 bases between the two ends. Germline lookup yields CDR1 KGHSH and CDR2 LQKENI. There are 14 residues in the CDR3. Variable domain in full (rest from reference TRBV18 and TRBJ1-2): NAGVMQNPRHLVRRRGQEARLRCSPMKGHSHVYWYRQLPEEGLKFMVYLQKENIIDESGMPKERFSAEFPKEGPSILRIQQVVRGDSAAYFCASSPAGWDYGYTFGSGTRLTVV.

The genes are TRBV4-1 and TRBJ2-6; D is perhaps TRBD1 or TRBD2 (5 bases each). The germline V gene has CDR1 MGHRA and CDR2 YSYEKL. V gave up 0 bases and J gave up 4 bases, with 13 bases separating them. The CDR3 covers 17 residues. The CDR3 protein is CASSQDLRGAGANVLTF. DNA of the CDR3: TGCGCCAGCAGCCAAGATTTGAGGGGAGCCGGGGCCAACGTCCTGACTTTC.

The genes are TRBV7-9 and TRBJ2-5; TRBD2 aligns across 7 bases. Trimming removed 4 bases from V and 0 bases from J; junction bases left unmatched: 11. The length of the CDR3 is 17 residues. Germline V gene sequence: CDR1 SEHNR, CDR2 FQNEAQ (reference sequence). CDR3 nucleotides: TGTGCCAGCAGCTCCTCCCGGCGGGGGTTCCACCAAGAGACCCAGTACTTC. Encoded protein: CASSSSRRGFHQETQYF.

This clone is labeled medium-sized. J is TRBJ1-1 and V is TRBV19, with 10 bases aligning to TRBD1. The CDR3 has 13 amino acids. Germline loops: CDR1 LNHDA, CDR2 SQIVND (reference sequence). V lost 11 bases, J lost 1 base, and 4 bases stayed unmatched. The CDR3 here is CAAGDRGNTEAFF. CDR3 in DNA: TGTGCCGCCGGGGACAGGGGGAACACTGAAGCTTTCTTT.

CDR3 sequence reads: CASSLEAPRAPAKNIQYF. Here the CDR3 DNA reads TGTGCCAGCAGCTTAGAGGCGCCGCGGGCCCCAGCCAAAAACATTCAGTACTTC. The chain recombines TRBV7-2 with TRBJ2-4; possibly TRBD2 for D (5 bases). Per germline, CDR1 SGHTA and CDR2 FQGNSA. The length of the CDR3 is 18 residues. Trimming pared 1 base from V and 0 bases from J, leaving 16 bases between.

The genes are TRBV7-2 and TRBJ2-2; D is unresolved. The CDR3 consists of 14 residues. The V end lost 6 bases, the J end lost 3 bases, and 11 bases lay between the germline ends. Germline V gene lookup returns CDR1 SGHTA and CDR2 FQGNSA. CDR3 amino acids: CASSSVSDTGELFF. The CDR3 coding sequence is TGTGCCAGCAGTTCTGTATCGGACACCGGGGAGCTGTTTTTT.

The rearrangement links TRBV11-2 to TRBJ2-7; 7 nucleotides line up with TRBD1. This CDR3 comprises 13 residues. Germline CDR1 reads SGHAT; CDR2 reads FQNNGV. Trimming cost V 5 bases and J 3 bases; bases outside gene matches: 4. CDR3 in DNA: TGTGCCAGCAGCCTGGGACAGAGCTACGAGCAGTACGTC. This codes for CASSLGQSYEQYV.

The rearrangement uses TRBV5-1 and TRBJ1-3; D is uncertain. The V end was cut by 7 bases, the J end by 2 bases, with 13 bases between. The CDR3 contains 14 residues. Germline loops: CDR1 SGHRS, CDR2 YFSETQ. CDR3 sequence (DNA): TGCGCCAGCCCGGGGAGGGAGGCTGGAAACACCATATATTTT. Its protein is CASPGREAGNTIYF.

This chain links TRBV7-2 with TRBJ1-2; unclear D gene. The CDR3 spans 14 residues. Germline V CDR1 and CDR2: SGHTA, FQGNSA. V lost 1 base to trimming and J lost 2 bases, with 8 bases between them. The CDR3 coding sequence is TGTGCCAGCAGCTTAGTTCCGGGGAACTATGGCTACACCTTC. Translated, it gives CASSLVPGNYGYTF.

This chain links TRBV7-2 with TRBJ2-3; the D gene could be TRBD1 or TRBD2 (5 bases each). Trimming stripped 6 bases from V and 2 bases from J, with 12 bases between. Looked up from germline, CDR1 is SGHTA and CDR2 is FQGNSA. This CDR3 is built from 14 residues. The CDR3 DNA reads TGTGCCAGCAGGTGGGACGAGTACACAGATACGCAGTATTTT. It specifies CASRWDEYTDTQYF.

The rearrangement links TRBV7-2 to TRBJ1-1, with 7 bases matching TRBD1. The CDR3 sequence is 14 residues long. Germline CDR1 reads SGHTA; CDR2 reads FQGNSA. With V trimmed by 6 bases and J by 0 bases, 4 bases remained unmatched. CDR3: CASRPGTVNTEAFF. In nucleotides, the CDR3 is TGTGCCAGCAGACCCGGGACAGTGAACACTGAAGCTTTCTTT.